Here is one T cell receptor beta chain with its context. This specimen belongs to a study of blood T cell repertoires in COVID-19. Profiling relied on immunoSEQ multiplex PCR, and the TCRdb table lists in-frame clones only, not all of them. The data contain about 140,000 clones, over 80% of them singletons. V dropped 0 bases and J dropped 5 bases, with 16 bases sitting between them. The CDR3 has 16 residues. Germline assignment: CDR1 MGHRA and CDR2 YSYEKL. Sequencing was done on a sample of PBMCs or T cells enriched from blood (not recorded which). This sequence joins TRBV4-1 and TRBJ2-5, with D possibly being TRBD2 (6 bases). This receptor was taken from a man aged 65-85 years who had been exposed to COVID-19. Written as DNA, the CDR3 is TGCGCCAGCAGCCAAGATAACGGGGGAGTGAGGGAGACCCAGTACTTC. Translation gives CASSQDNGGVRETQYF.